One TCR beta chain is described in this entry. Its antigen remains unidentified. There are no base qualities to consult, and no much larger clone falls within one base. The immunoSEQ Assay was used to sequence TCRbeta CDR3 regions. After extraction, genomic DNA underwent amplification by bias-controlled multiplex PCR, followed by high-throughput sequencing. The source study handled its data this way. To quantify the absolute abundance of every unique TCRbeta CDR3 region, sequences were collapsed and filtered. Usable DNA was measured by amplifying reference genes present in all nucleated cells, and TCRbeta template counts were normalized to that usable DNA to estimate T cell fraction. Repertoire TCRs were annotated as SARS-CoV-2-specific by exact matching of V gene, CDR3 amino acid sequence and J gene to a known reactive TCR set. MIRA supplied the reference SARS-CoV-2 TCR set, which was filtered for enrichment in COVID-19-positive ImmuneCODE repertoires so that public or cross-reactive TCRs were removed. Drawing on the MIRA antigens, annotated TCRs were analysed further at the level of specific ORF or position within ORF. Depth was the summed frequency of annotated unique rearrangements, while breadth was defined as annotated unique rearrangements over total unique productive rearrangements. Two-sided Wilcoxon rank-sum tests were applied when comparing TCR breadth between groups. The immuneACCESS repertoire file appears here via TCRdb, limited to in-frame rearrangements. These files lack a portion of the clones; in checked studies, under half of the deficit traces to unresolved V genes, and the cause of the others is not known. D and trimming come from the DNA, and the V and J calls and clone size come from that table. The sample records about 350,000 clones, more than 75% of which are singletons. 3.3% of the sample lies in the top ten.

From a lookup of the germline V gene, CDR1 and CDR2 are SNHLY and FYNNEI. V drops 7 bases and J drops 6 bases, leaving 16 bases in between. The CDR3, from cysteine to phenylalanine, totals 13 residues. Left in the record is the CDR3 DNA by itself, 39 bases read in frame from the first base. This sample is drawn from a study of Ad26.COV2.S vaccination and SARS-CoV-2 variants (dated by TCRdb to the early 2020s). About the full investigation: Vaccine-arm donors came from COV1001, a multicentre, randomized, double-blind, placebo-controlled phase I-IIa trial of Ad26.COV2.S in healthy adults. Ad26.COV2.S was administered intramuscularly at a dose of 5x10^10 or 1x10^11 viral particles, either as one shot or as two shots given 56 days apart. Sequencing of the TCRbeta repertoire served to evaluate the specificity and breadth of SARS-CoV-2-reactive T cell receptors following Ad26.COV2.S vaccination. The TCR-sequenced set comprised approximately 32 samples: approximately 19 Ad26.COV2.S vaccine recipients, 5 placebo recipients and 8 SARS-CoV-2 convalescent individuals. Trial participants were randomized into five groups of five: low-dose or high-dose Ad26.COV2.S given once or twice, or placebo on both occasions. Blinding of investigators to trial group allocation was maintained during experiments and outcome assessment. What the study reported, not specific to this receptor: Comparing responses between vaccine doses or regimens was not something the study was powered to do. Vaccine and placebo recipients had similar non-spike TCR breadth, a finding consistent with the vaccine containing only spike. According to the authors, total T cell responses may have been underestimated by the TCR breadth and depth analyses. Spike-specific TCR breadth was higher in Ad26.COV2.S recipients than in placebo recipients (P = 0.0014). Substantial breadth of spike-specific CD8+ and CD4+ T cell responses was reported after vaccination.

The sample's treatment or condition label is to be understood as: some 19 received Ad26.COV2.S at low or high dose, single or two shots; about five received placebo; per-sample allocation not given. For vaccine and placebo recipients, the sequenced repertoires came from samples collected on day 63 after the first injection. In Cohort 1b, about 25 adults aged 18-55 years were enrolled at a single site in Boston, USA, between 29 July and 7 August 2020. Ad26.COV2.S was a replication-incompetent adenovirus type 26 vector that expressed a prefusion-stabilized SARS-CoV-2 spike protein derived from the original Wuhan strain.

The source is a person aged 18-60 years who received the Ad26.COV2.S COVID-19 vaccine or a placebo. The chain couples TRBV2 to TRBJ2-7, with TRBD2 tentatively as D gene (6 bases match). The sequencing here drew on peripheral blood, taken in a trial of Ad26.COV2.S vaccine versus placebo. The nucleotide sequence reads TGTGCCAGCACCATGGAGGGGTTGGGCGAGCAGTACTTC. It encodes CASTMEGLGEQYF.